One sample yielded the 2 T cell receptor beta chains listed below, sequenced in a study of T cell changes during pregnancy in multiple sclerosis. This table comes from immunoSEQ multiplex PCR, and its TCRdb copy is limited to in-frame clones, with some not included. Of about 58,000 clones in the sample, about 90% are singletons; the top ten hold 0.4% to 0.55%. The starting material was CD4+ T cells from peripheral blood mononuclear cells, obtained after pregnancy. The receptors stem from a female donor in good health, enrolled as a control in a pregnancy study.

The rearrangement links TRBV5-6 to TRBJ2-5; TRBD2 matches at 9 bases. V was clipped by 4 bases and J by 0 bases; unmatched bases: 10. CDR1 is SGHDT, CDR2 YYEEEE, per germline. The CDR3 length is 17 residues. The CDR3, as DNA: TGTGCCAGCAGCATCTTTAGCGGGGGAATATACCAAGAGACCCAGTACTTC. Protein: CASSIFSGGIYQETQYF. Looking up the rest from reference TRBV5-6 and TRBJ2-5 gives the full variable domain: DAGVTQSPTHLIKTRGQQVTLRCSPKSGHDTVSWYQQALGQGPQFIFQYYEEEERQRGNFPDRFSGHQFPNYSSELNVNALLLGDSALYLCASSIFSGGIYQETQYFGPGTRLLVL.

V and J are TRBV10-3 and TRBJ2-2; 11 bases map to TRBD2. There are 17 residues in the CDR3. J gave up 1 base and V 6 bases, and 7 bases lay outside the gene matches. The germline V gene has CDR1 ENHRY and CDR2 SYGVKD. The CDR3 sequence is CAIRRLLAGGNTGELFF. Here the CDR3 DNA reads TGTGCCATCAGGAGGCTCCTAGCGGGGGGGAACACCGGGGAGCTGTTTTTT.